The 32 T cell receptor beta chains below were found in one sample sequenced in a study of cytomegalovirus exposure and HLA in healthy donors. This PCR relied on a set of 60 Vbeta primers and 13 Jbeta primers. This table comes from immunoSEQ multiplex PCR, and its TCRdb copy is limited to in-frame clones, with some not included. The table shows roughly 52,000 clones, with around 52% occurring only once. What was sequenced was PBMCs. The receptors were sampled from a human donor in good health.

There are a few counts of this clone. The V gene is TRBV7-9, the J gene TRBJ2-5; 7 bases agree with TRBD1. With the DNA end fitting TRBJ2-7 better, the J assignment may be wrong. Germline CDR1 is SEHNR and CDR2 is FQNEAQ (reference sequence). CDR3 length: 14 residues. The chain's CDR3 is CASSRQGVAYEQYF. The CDR3 region has the DNA TGTGCCAGCAGCCGACAGGGCGTCGCCTACGAGCAGTACTTC.

The V gene is TRBV29-1, the J gene TRBJ1-5, with 8 bases that match TRBD1. CDR1 and CDR2 (germline): SQVTM, ANQGSEA. With 6 bases clipped from V and 3 bases from J, the junction kept 4 bases outside the gene matches. This CDR3 spans 13 amino acids. CDR3 amino acids: CSVSDRVNQPQHF. The CDR3 nucleotides are TGCAGCGTCTCGGACAGGGTCAATCAGCCCCAGCATTTT.

This rearrangement joins TRBV4-1 to TRBJ2-7; D possibly corresponds to TRBD1 (6 bases). The CDR3 covers 15 residues. The V gene's germline CDR1 is MGHRA and CDR2 YSYEKL. Trimming removed 0 bases at V and 2 bases at J, with 11 bases between. The CDR3 nucleotides read TGCGCCAGCAGCCAAGAGTACAGGGTCACCTACGAGCAGTACTTC. Protein: CASSQEYRVTYEQYF.

This chain links TRBV4-2 with TRBJ1-6; a weak D match, TRBD1 (5 bases). The CDR3 is 13 residues long. V was trimmed by 7 bases and J by 10 bases, leaving 14 bases between them. Germline V lookup: CDR1 LGHNA, CDR2 YNFKEQ. CDR3 in amino acids: CASNKAGRSPLHF. In DNA, the CDR3 is TGTGCCAGCAACAAGGCAGGGCGGTCACCCCTCCACTTT.

The rearrangement joins TRBV6-6 to TRBJ1-1; TRBD1 matches 8 bases. The trim removed 5 bases at V and 5 bases at J, leaving 13 bases unmatched. The CDR3 consists of 16 residues. CDR1 is MNHNY and CDR2 is SVGAGI in the germline V gene (reference sequence). The CDR3 nucleotides read TGTGCCAGCAGTGTTGGGAGCGGCAGGGGGCGAACTGAAGCTTTCTTT. Translating gives CASSVGSGRGRTEAFF.

The J gene is TRBJ1-6, the V gene TRBV7-2, with 8 nucleotides matching TRBD1. The CDR3 sequence is 15 residues long. Trimming cost V 5 bases and J 9 bases; bases outside gene matches: 9. Germline CDR1 reads SGHTA; CDR2 reads FQGNSA. CDR3 loop: CASSPRRTGSSPLHF. The CDR3 DNA is TGTGCCAGCAGCCCTCGGCGGACAGGGTCTTCACCCCTCCACTTT.

The V gene is TRBV30, the J gene TRBJ1-2; TRBD1 agrees at 8 bases. This CDR3 has 13 amino acids. Germline loops: CDR1 GTSNPN, CDR2 SVGIG (reference sequence). J gave up 8 bases and V 1 base, and 6 bases lay outside the gene matches. DNA of the CDR3: TGTGCCTGGAGTGCACAGGGGGTTGGAGGCTACACCTTC. Its protein is CAWSAQGVGGYTF.

J is TRBJ1-1 and V is TRBV5-4, with a tentative D call TRBD1 (6 bases). CDR3 length: 16 amino acids. The germline V gene has CDR1 SGHNT and CDR2 YYREEE (reference sequence). Deletions cut 0 bases from V and 2 bases from J, with 14 bases between. As DNA, the CDR3 is TGTGCCAGCAGCTTGGGTCAGGGGTGGGGTAACACTGAAGCTTTCTTT. The encoded protein is CASSLGQGWGNTEAFF.

The V call is TRBV4-3, the J call TRBJ2-5, with 8 bases aligning to TRBD2. The J call is in doubt because the DNA end fits TRBJ2-7 better. This CDR3 spans 15 amino acids. Germline assignment: CDR1 LGHNA and CDR2 YSLEER. CDR3 nucleotide sequence: TGCGCCAGCAGCCAAGGGAGCGGGGGCTCCTACGAGCAGTACTTC. Protein sequence: CASSQGSGGSYEQYF.

The CDR3 DNA follows: TGTGCCAGCAGACAAAGAGGCGGAACGGATCAGCCCCAGCATTTT. It translates to CASRQRGGTDQPQHF. The genes are TRBV2 and TRBJ1-5; D is ambiguous. V lost 6 bases and J lost 5, with 17 bases in between. The CDR3 spans 15 residues. In germline, CDR1 is SNHLY, CDR2 FYNNEI.

This clone occurred a few times. A junction end diverges from the germline sequence, so it may reflect a read error. The rearrangement links TRBV9 to TRBJ2-1, with TRBD2 matching 11 bases. The CDR3 length is 16 residues. Germline-derived CDR1 and CDR2 are SGDLS and YYNGEE. The CDR3 bases are TGTGCCAGCAACGTACGGGCTAGCGGGGGGATCGGGGAGCAGTTCTTC. Residues: CASNVRASGGIGEQFF.

This clone was seen a handful of times. This rearrangement joins TRBV9 to TRBJ1-1, with D possibly being TRBD1 (5 bases). This CDR3 spans 13 amino acids. Deletions cut 3 bases from V and 1 base from J, with 7 bases between. Looked up from germline, CDR1 is SGDLS and CDR2 is YYNGEE. CDR3 sequence (DNA): TGTGCCAGCAGCGCCGACAGGAACACTGAAGCTTTCTTT. Amino acid sequence: CASSADRNTEAFF.

This CDR3 reads CASKGTGGGNEQFF. The CDR3 DNA reads as TGTGCCAGCAAGGGAACAGGGGGGGGGAATGAGCAGTTCTTC. This chain joins TRBV19 and TRBJ2-1; D may be TRBD1 (8 bases). V was shortened by 9 bases and J by 7 bases, with 19 bases between the two germline ends. Germline values: CDR1 LNHDA, CDR2 SQIVND (reference sequence). This CDR3 contains 14 residues.

The chain carries TRBV20-1 and TRBJ2-7, with D possibly being TRBD1 (6 bases). Germline values: CDR1 DFQATT, CDR2 SNEGSKA (reference sequence). CDR3 length: 11 amino acids. V was shortened by 4 bases and J by 6 bases, with 10 bases between the two germline ends. Written as DNA, the CDR3 is TGCAGTGCTACCAGAGGGGGCGAGCAGTACTTC. Translating it yields CSATRGGEQYF.

As for this clone: The junction departs from the called germline gene at one end, perhaps through a read error. The chain couples TRBV7-9 to TRBJ2-1, with 9 bases fitting TRBD2. CDR3 length: 17 amino acids. Germline V lookup: CDR1 SEHNR, CDR2 FQNEAQ (reference sequence). As DNA, the CDR3 is TGTTCCAGCAGCCCTCCGCCGCGACTAGCGGTGTACAATGAGCAGTTCTTC. Protein: CSSSPPPRLAVYNEQFF.

V is TRBV5-1 and J is TRBJ1-2; 7 bases align to TRBD1. The CDR3 has 16 amino acids. J gave up 2 bases and V 0 bases, and 7 bases lay outside the gene matches. Germline CDR1 and CDR2: SGHRS and YFSETQ. The DNA for the CDR3 is TGCGCCAGCAGCTTGGGGCCCGGGACAGCCAACTATGGCTACACCTTC. Translating gives CASSLGPGTANYGYTF.

This sequence joins TRBV30 and TRBJ2-7; maybe TRBD1 (6 bases). The ends were cut back, 2 bases at V and 6 bases at J, with 14 bases in the middle. The CDR3 spans 13 residues. Germline V gene lookup returns CDR1 GTSNPN and CDR2 SVGIG (reference sequence). This CDR3 reads CAWSPGGRGEQYF. In DNA, the CDR3 is TGTGCCTGGAGTCCGGGTGGCAGGGGCGAGCAGTACTTC.

The chain links TRBV7-9 to TRBJ1-1; D not resolved. V dropped 10 bases and J dropped 3 bases, with 9 bases sitting between them. The germline V gene encodes CDR1 SEHNR and CDR2 FQNEAQ (reference sequence). The CDR3 spans 11 residues. This CDR3 is CAIQSDTEAFF. CDR3 DNA: TGTGCCATCCAGAGCGACACTGAAGCTTTCTTT.

The chain is built from TRBV7-9 and TRBJ2-7, with TRBD2 identical over 7 bases. CDR1 is SEHNR, CDR2 FQNEAQ, per germline (reference sequence). V dropped 6 bases and J dropped 0; count of bases not matched to a gene: 5. The CDR3 has 14 amino acids. The CDR3 region is CASRSSGGSYEQYF. In nucleotides, the CDR3 is TGTGCCAGCAGATCCTCGGGGGGCTCCTACGAGCAGTACTTC.

V is TRBV7-2 and J is TRBJ2-2, with 9 nucleotides matching TRBD1. Germline CDR1 and CDR2: SGHTA and FQGNSA. V lost 5 bases and J lost 3; bases outside the gene matches: 4. CDR3 length: 15 residues. Here the CDR3 DNA reads TGTGCCAGCAGCCCCAGGACAGGGGACACCGGGGAGCTGTTTTTT. This gives the protein CASSPRTGDTGELFF. Drawing the rest from reference TRBV7-2 and TRBJ2-2, the complete variable domain is GAGVSQSPSNKVTEKGKDVELRCDPISGHTALYWYRQSLGQGLEFLIYFQGNSAPDKSGLPSDRFSAERTGGSVSTLTIQRTQQEDSAVYLCASSPRTGDTGELFFGEGSRLTVL.

The chain uses TRBV10-2 and TRBJ1-1; no reliable D call. Germline lookup yields CDR1 WSHSY and CDR2 SAAADI. The V end lost 7 bases, the J end lost 4 bases, and 19 bases lay between the germline ends. There are 15 residues in the CDR3. CDR3 in amino acids: CASKEAGVSVTEAFF. In nucleotides, the CDR3 is TGCGCCAGCAAGGAGGCAGGCGTGTCGGTCACTGAAGCTTTCTTT.

The V call is TRBV5-4, the J call TRBJ1-5, with D perhaps matching TRBD1 (5 bases). Trimming removed 3 bases from V and 4 bases from J, with 11 bases in between. CDR3 length equals 14 residues. Germline assignment: CDR1 SGHNT and CDR2 YYREEE (reference sequence). CDR3 coding DNA: TGTGCCAGCAGCTACGGGGGGAAAAATCAGCCCCAGCATTTT. This encodes CASSYGGKNQPQHF.

This chain connects TRBV6-1 to TRBJ2-7, with TRBD2 identical over 7 bases. The CDR3 sequence is 16 residues long. The germline gives CDR1 MNHNS, CDR2 SASEGT. After removal of 3 bases from V and 5 bases from J, the junction contained 13 bases not matched to a gene. The DNA of the CDR3 is TGTGCCAGCAGTGATCGCCCTGGCGGGGGTTTAGACGAGCAGTACTTC. Translation gives CASSDRPGGGLDEQYF.

There are a few counts of this clone. V is TRBV5-1 and J is TRBJ1-1; 12 nucleotides line up with TRBD1. J gave up 4 bases and V 0 bases, and 13 bases lay outside the gene matches. The CDR3 runs 19 residues. Germline CDR1 reads SGHRS; CDR2 reads YFSETQ. The CDR3 sequence: CASSLEVSGQGAKGTEAFF. As DNA, the CDR3 is TGCGCCAGCAGCTTGGAGGTATCGGGACAGGGGGCCAAAGGCACTGAAGCTTTCTTT. Full variable domain (outside the CDR3, taken from reference TRBV5-1 and TRBJ1-1): KAGVTQTPRYLIKTRGQQVTLSCSPISGHRSVSWYQQTPGQGLQFLFEYFSETQRNKGNFPGRFSGRQFSNSRSEMNVSTLELGDSALYLCASSLEVSGQGAKGTEAFFGQGTRLTVV.

The chain carries TRBV27 and TRBJ1-2, with D perhaps matching TRBD1 (6 bases). The CDR3 has 16 residues. V dropped 3 bases and J dropped 8 bases, with 22 bases sitting between them. The germline gives CDR1 MNHEY, CDR2 SMNVEV (reference sequence). The CDR3 bases are TGTGCCAGCAGTTTTTTCGGGACAAAAACGTCCGGGGGCTACACCTTC. Its translation is CASSFFGTKTSGGYTF.

The V and J genes are TRBV6-5 and TRBJ2-5, with D perhaps matching TRBD2 (5 bases). V lost 2 bases, J lost 2 bases, and 15 bases lay in between. Germline V gene sequence: CDR1 MNHEY, CDR2 SVGAGI. The CDR3 sequence is 16 residues long. The DNA for the CDR3 is TGTGCCAGCAGTTACGGTCGAGGGCTTCAACAAGAGACCCAGTACTTC. Encoded protein: CASSYGRGLQQETQYF.

This clone was counted a few times. The V gene is TRBV19, the J gene TRBJ1-2; 10 bases map to TRBD1. The trim removed 3 bases at V and 1 base at J, leaving 5 bases unmatched. Germline V gene data show CDR1 as LNHDA and CDR2 as SQIVND (reference sequence). The CDR3 sequence is 16 residues long. The CDR3 is CASSMPGQGINYGYTF. The DNA of the CDR3 is TGTGCCAGTAGTATGCCGGGACAGGGGATTAACTATGGCTACACCTTC.

V gene TRBV7-3 combines with J gene TRBJ2-1, with 9 nucleotides matching TRBD1. CDR3 length: 15 residues. The V gene's germline CDR1 is SGHTA and CDR2 FQGTGA. J lost 9 bases, V lost 1 base, and 7 bases had no gene match. CDR3 region: CASSLIRDRESEQFF. CDR3 nucleotide sequence: TGTGCCAGCAGCTTAATTCGGGACAGGGAAAGTGAGCAGTTCTTC.

This chain links TRBV30 with TRBJ2-1, with 15 bases identical to TRBD2. Germline V gene data show CDR1 as GTSNPN and CDR2 as SVGIG (reference sequence). This CDR3 region has 16 residues. The V segment lost 1 base and the J segment 9 bases; nucleotides outside the gene matches: 7. This CDR3 reads CAWSAGLAGGLFEQFF. The CDR3 nucleotides read TGTGCCTGGAGTGCAGGACTAGCGGGGGGGCTCTTTGAGCAGTTCTTC.

The genes are TRBV6-5 and TRBJ1-2, with D possibly TRBD1 on 5 matching bases. The V end was cut by 7 bases, the J end by 8 bases, with 14 bases between. This CDR3 has 12 residues. From germline, CDR1 is MNHEY and CDR2 SVGAGI. The CDR3 coding sequence is TGTGCCAGCACTAGGGGCCAGACAGGCTACACCTTC. Encoded protein: CASTRGQTGYTF.

The chain is built from TRBV5-1 and TRBJ2-7, with D maybe TRBD2 (6 bases). The CDR3 is 15 amino acids. The V gene's germline CDR1 is SGHRS and CDR2 YFSETQ. The V gene lost 4 bases and the J gene lost 3 bases, with 17 bases spanning the gap. The CDR3 protein is CASSNWGEPGYEQYF. The CDR3 nucleotides are TGCGCCAGCAGCAACTGGGGGGAACCGGGCTACGAGCAGTACTTC.

This chain's CDR3 is CASSPFGTGTEQYF. The CDR3 DNA is TGTGCCAGCTCACCATTTGGGACAGGGACCGAGCAGTACTTC. The chain carries TRBV18 and TRBJ2-7; 9 bases fit TRBD1. The germline V gene has CDR1 KGHSH and CDR2 LQKENI. This CDR3 has 14 residues. Trimming at V came to 2 bases and at J to 6 bases, leaving 5 bases not matched to a gene.